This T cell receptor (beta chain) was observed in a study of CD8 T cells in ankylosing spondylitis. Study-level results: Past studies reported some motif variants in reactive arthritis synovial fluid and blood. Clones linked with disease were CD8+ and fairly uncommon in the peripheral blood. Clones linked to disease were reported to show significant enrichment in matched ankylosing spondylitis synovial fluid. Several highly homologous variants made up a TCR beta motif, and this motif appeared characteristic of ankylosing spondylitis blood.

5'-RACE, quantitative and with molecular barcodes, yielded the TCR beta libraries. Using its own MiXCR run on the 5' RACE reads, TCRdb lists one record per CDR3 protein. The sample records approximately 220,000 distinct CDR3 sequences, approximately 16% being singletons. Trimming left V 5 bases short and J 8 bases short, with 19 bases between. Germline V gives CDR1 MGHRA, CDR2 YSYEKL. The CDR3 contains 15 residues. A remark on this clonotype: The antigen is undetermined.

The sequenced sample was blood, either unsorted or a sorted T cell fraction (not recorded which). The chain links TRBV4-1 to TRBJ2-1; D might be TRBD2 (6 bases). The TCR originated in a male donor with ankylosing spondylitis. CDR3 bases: TGCGCCAGCAGCTTCCGGGAGTCACTAATGGATGAGCAGTTCTTC. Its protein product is CASSFRESLMDEQFF.